This TCR beta chain came from a study of CD8 T cells in ankylosing spondylitis (dated 2017 in TCRdb). Describing the broader study: The study profiled T cell receptor beta repertoires in healthy donors and ankylosing spondylitis patients to find disease-linked TCR variants. In total, the full study cohort was made up of about 110 healthy donors and about two dozen ankylosing spondylitis patients. Peripheral blood samples were taken, and synovial fluid was additionally collected from ankylosing spondylitis patients. General findings and caveats noted by the study authors: The disease-linked clones showed a CD8+ phenotype and occurred at relatively low frequencies in peripheral blood. Blood from ankylosing spondylitis patients appeared to be characterized by a TCR beta motif made up of under 10 highly homologous amino acid variants. Some motif variants were previously reported in synovial fluid and blood of reactive arthritis patients, suggesting common disease-initiation mechanisms. According to the report, matched synovial fluid samples from ankylosing spondylitis patients were significantly enriched for the disease-linked clones.

This clonotype was detected ten times or more. Its recognized antigen is unknown. No qualities accompany the bases; no much larger clone lies one base away. The data were produced on an Illumina HiSeq 2500. Quantitative 5'-RACE with molecular barcodes was used to prepare TCR beta libraries. The study's own analysis went as follows. A new computational method, built on a probabilistic model of VDJ rearrangement, was used to identify disease-linked TCR variants. TCRdb reran the public reads through fastp at Q25 and MiXCR, keeping productive beta chains. CDR3 protein sequences are deduplicated, and each keeps its most common genes and DNA. None of the V and J calls come from the authors' own analysis; TCRdb made them. Across this sample there are about 240,000 distinct CDR3 sequences, with over 8.5% seen only once. The ten most abundant clones make up under 7.5% of the sample. The CDR3 holds 16 amino acids from the cysteine to the phenylalanine. Of all the DNA, just the CDR3 is kept, 48 bases in frame from base 1. V is trimmed back by 6 bases and J by 4 bases, and the junction contains 11 bases that no gene match accounts for. The germline V gene supplies CDR1 LGHNA and CDR2 YSLEER.

Material for sequencing was blood, either unsorted or a sorted T cell fraction (not recorded which). This chain joins TRBV4-3 to TRBJ2-1, with 8 junctional bases fitting TRBD2. This TCR was sampled from a male donor with ankylosing spondylitis or in good health (not recorded which). The nucleotide sequence is given as TGCGCCAGCAGTCGGGAGGGCGGGGGGATATACAATGAGCAGTTCTTC. It codes for CASSREGGGIYNEQFF.